These 15 T cell receptor beta chains were sequenced from one sample in a study of blood T cell repertoires in COVID-19. Clones were sequenced by immunoSEQ multiplex PCR, and TCRdb holds only the in-frame ones, with some missing. The sample has fewer than 450,000 clones, approximately 90% seen once. The specimen sequenced was PBMCs or T cells enriched from blood (not recorded which). These receptors all stem from a young woman who had recovered from COVID-19.

This clone occurred a few times. V and J are TRBV14 and TRBJ1-4; 9 bases are a match to TRBD1. CDR1 is SGHDN, CDR2 FVKESK, per germline. The CDR3 consists of 17 residues. V shed 1 base and J 0 bases; nucleotides not matched to a gene: 3. The CDR3 loop is CASSQGTGVATNEKLFF. CDR3 coding DNA: TGTGCCAGCAGCCAAGGGACAGGGGTTGCAACTAATGAAAAACTGTTTTTT.

The V call is TRBV6-4, the J call TRBJ1-6; D ambiguous. CDR3 length: 13 residues. CDR1 is MRHNA, CDR2 SNTAGT, per germline. V was cut by 3 bases and J by 5 bases, with 5 bases left in between. The CDR3 sequence is CASSEQHNSPLHF. The CDR3 DNA sequence: TGTGCCAGCAGTGAACAGCATAATTCACCCCTCCACTTT.

The chain is built from TRBV2 and TRBJ2-2, with 8 bases lining up with TRBD1. The trim removed 2 bases at V and 2 bases at J, leaving 4 bases unmatched. There are 16 residues in the CDR3. Germline lookup yields CDR1 SNHLY and CDR2 FYNNEI. This CDR3 reads CASSERAGGNTGELFF. Written as DNA, the CDR3 is TGTGCCAGCAGTGAAAGGGCAGGGGGCAACACCGGGGAGCTGTTTTTT.

In this sample, this clone turned up a few times. The rearrangement joins TRBV2 to TRBJ2-5; the D gene is possibly TRBD2 (5 bases). The CDR3 contains 12 residues. Germline V gene data show CDR1 as SNHLY and CDR2 as FYNNEI. Trimming took 7 bases from V and 5 from J, leaving 11 bases between them. The CDR3 nucleotides are TGTGCCAGCACCCCGGACTCGGAGACCCAGTACTTC. Translated: CASTPDSETQYF.

The chain has TRBV3-1 (or the pseudogene TRBV3-2) and TRBJ1-6; a possible D gene is TRBD1 (6 bases). Trimming took off 5 bases at V and 10 bases at J, with 15 bases between the two ends. Germline V gives CDR1 LGHDT, CDR2 YNNKEL (reference sequence). The length of the CDR3 is 14 residues. CDR3 sequence reads: CASSVEIQGSPLHF. Written as DNA, the CDR3 is TGTGCCAGCAGCGTGGAGATACAGGGCTCACCCCTCCACTTT.

The rearrangement uses TRBV15 and TRBJ1-2; a possible D gene is TRBD1 (6 bases). Germline-derived CDR1 and CDR2 are LNHNV and YYDKDF (reference sequence). V was trimmed by 0 bases and J by 8 bases, leaving 13 bases between them. There are 14 residues in the CDR3. The DNA for the CDR3 is TGTGCCACCAGCAGAGATGGGGGCCGAGGCGGCTACACCTTC. Translated: CATSRDGGRGGYTF.

This CDR3 is CASSEIFFGPQHF. As DNA, the CDR3 is TGTGCCAGCAGTGAAATCTTCTTCGGGCCCCAGCATTTT. The V gene is TRBV6-1, the J gene TRBJ1-5, with D unclear. Germline V gene lookup returns CDR1 MNHNS and CDR2 SASEGT. This CDR3 has 13 amino acids. Trimming removed 2 bases from V and 9 bases from J, with 11 bases in between.

This sequence joins TRBV30 and TRBJ1-1; no reliable D call. Germline assignment: CDR1 GTSNPN and CDR2 SVGIG (reference sequence). V gave up 4 bases and J gave up 0 bases, with 18 bases separating them. This CDR3 contains 16 residues. The DNA for the CDR3 is TGTGCCTGGACCCCCAGATGGGAGCGCCTGAACACTGAAGCTTTCTTT. Protein sequence: CAWTPRWERLNTEAFF.

The chain employs TRBV6-2 or TRBV6-3 and TRBJ1-6; 7 bases are a match to TRBD1. This CDR3 is 14 amino acids long. After removal of 2 bases from V and 5 bases from J, the junction contained 0 bases not matched to a gene. CDR1 is MNHEY and CDR2 is SVGEGT in the germline V gene. The CDR3 coding sequence is TGTGCCAGCAGTTACACAGGGGATAATTCACCCCTCCACTTT. Protein product: CASSYTGDNSPLHF.

A few counts support this clone. The rearrangement joins TRBV14 to TRBJ1-2; D gene unclear. The ends were cut back, 1 base at V and 4 bases at J, with 7 bases in the middle. Germline V gene data show CDR1 as SGHDN and CDR2 as FVKESK. The length of the CDR3 is 13 residues. The CDR3 sequence is CASSQGQSYGYTF. In DNA, the CDR3 is TGTGCCAGCAGCCAAGGTCAGTCCTATGGCTACACCTTC. Supplemented by reference TRBV14 and TRBJ1-2, the full variable domain reads EAGVTQFPSHSVIEKGQTVTLRCDPISGHDNLYWYRRVMGKEIKFLLHFVKESKQDESGMPNNRFLAERTGGTYSTLKVQPAELEDSGVYFCASSQGQSYGYTFGSGTRLTVV.

For this clone: One end of the junction does not line up with germline, which may come from a read error. The J gene is TRBJ2-5, the V gene TRBV12-5; D unresolved. The CDR3 loop spans 14 amino acids. Germline V gives CDR1 LGHNT, CDR2 FRNRAP. The CDR3 sequence is CASGLDWPEETQYF. CDR3 sequence (DNA): TGTGCTAGTGGCTTGGATTGGCCCGAAGAGACCCAGTACTTC.

V is TRBV6-2 or TRBV6-3 and J is TRBJ2-6; weak D call: TRBD1 (5 bases). The germline V gene has CDR1 MNHEY and CDR2 SVGEGT. Trimming left V 7 bases short and J 1 base short, with 26 bases between. The CDR3 loop spans 20 amino acids. In DNA, the CDR3 is TGTGCCAGCACCCCGGGCCCTCCGACAGCCTACTATTCTGGGGCCAACGTCCTGACTTTC. It specifies CASTPGPPTAYYSGANVLTF.

V usage is TRBV28 and J usage is TRBJ2-7; 8 bases match TRBD1. Unmatched junction bases numbered 5, after V lost 4 bases and J lost 0 bases. CDR3 length: 15 amino acids. The germline CDR1 and CDR2 sequences are MDHEN and SYDVKM. DNA of the CDR3: TGTGCCAGCAGTTCATGGGACAGGAGCTCCTACGAGCAGTACTTC. Amino acid sequence: CASSSWDRSSYEQYF.

The chain combines TRBV4-1 with TRBJ2-3, with 7 nucleotides matching TRBD2. The CDR3 has 18 residues. CDR1 and CDR2 (germline): MGHRA, YSYEKL. V shed 0 bases, J shed 3 bases, and the junction held 12 bases outside the gene matches. The CDR3 bases are TGCGCCAGCAGCCAAGATGGAGGGGCGGGGGTCGTTACAGATACGCAGTATTTT. Protein product: CASSQDGGAGVVTDTQYF.

CDR3 sequence: CASSFAGLSEPNTQYF. CDR3 DNA sequence: TGTGCCAGCAGCTTTGCAGGACTATCGGAGCCTAATACGCAGTATTTT. The J gene is TRBJ2-3, the V gene TRBV7-6; D is possibly TRBD2 (6 bases). Germline CDR1 SGHVS, CDR2 FNYEAQ. Trimming shortened V by 3 bases and J by 7 bases, and 20 bases separated the two germline ends. The CDR3 loop spans 16 amino acids.